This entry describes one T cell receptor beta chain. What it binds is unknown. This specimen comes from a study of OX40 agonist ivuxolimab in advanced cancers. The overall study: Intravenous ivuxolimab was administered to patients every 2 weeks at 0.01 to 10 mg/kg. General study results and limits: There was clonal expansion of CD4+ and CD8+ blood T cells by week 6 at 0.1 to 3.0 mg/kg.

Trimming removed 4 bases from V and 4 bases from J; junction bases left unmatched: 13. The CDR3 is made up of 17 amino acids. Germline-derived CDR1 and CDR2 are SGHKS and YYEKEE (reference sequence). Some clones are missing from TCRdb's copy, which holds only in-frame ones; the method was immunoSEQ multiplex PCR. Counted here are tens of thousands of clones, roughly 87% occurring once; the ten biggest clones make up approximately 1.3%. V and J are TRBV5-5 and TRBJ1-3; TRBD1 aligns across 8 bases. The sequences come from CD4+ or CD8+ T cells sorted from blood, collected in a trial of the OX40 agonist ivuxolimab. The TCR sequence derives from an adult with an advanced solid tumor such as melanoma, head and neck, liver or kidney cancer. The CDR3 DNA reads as TGTGCCAGCAGCGTAAAACTGACCAGGGGGCCGGGAAACACCATATATTTT. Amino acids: CASSVKLTRGPGNTIYF.